This T cell receptor (beta chain) is drawn from a study of T cell responses to AZD1222 COVID-19 vaccine. In the study overall: Researchers grouped second doses given at about 4 or about 12 weeks into one pool.

On this clone itself: As yet, its antigen is unknown.

The protocol was immunoSEQ multiplex PCR, while the TCRdb copy is restricted to in-frame clones and leaves out a portion. The data show around 99,000 clones, around 87% seen once. General study results and limits: Breadth and depth of Spike-specific TCRs rose after two AZD1222 doses. Mostly white British, mostly female donors; authors suggested clonal diversity may be underestimated. No day 14 peak samples; only post-peak repertoires were characterized.

The receptor was derived from an adult in good health. This sample comprised peripheral blood, obtained on day 0 of AZD1222 vaccination.

This CDR3 reads CATSSGTGAIGQPQHF. DNA for the CDR3: TGTGCCACCAGCAGTGGTACAGGGGCGATCGGGCAGCCCCAGCATTTT. The V gene is TRBV15, the J gene TRBJ1-5, with 7 nucleotides matching TRBD1. Germline V gives CDR1 LNHNV, CDR2 YYDKDF (reference sequence). With V trimmed by 3 bases and J by 7 bases, 12 bases remained unmatched. The CDR3 covers 16 residues.